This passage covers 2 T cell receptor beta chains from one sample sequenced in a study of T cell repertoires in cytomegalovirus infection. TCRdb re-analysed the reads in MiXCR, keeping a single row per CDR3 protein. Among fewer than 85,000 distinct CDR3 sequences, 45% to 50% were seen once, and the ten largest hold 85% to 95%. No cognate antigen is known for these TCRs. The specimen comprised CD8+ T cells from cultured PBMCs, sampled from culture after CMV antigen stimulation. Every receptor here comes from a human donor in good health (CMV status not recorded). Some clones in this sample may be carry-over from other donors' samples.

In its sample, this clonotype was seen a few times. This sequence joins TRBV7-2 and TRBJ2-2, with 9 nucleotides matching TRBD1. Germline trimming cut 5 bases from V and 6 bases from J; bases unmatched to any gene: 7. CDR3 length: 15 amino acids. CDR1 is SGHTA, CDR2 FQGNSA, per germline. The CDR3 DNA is TGTGCCAGCAGCCTTGGGACAGGGTCGCCCGGGGAGCTGTTTTTT. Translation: CASSLGTGSPGELFF.

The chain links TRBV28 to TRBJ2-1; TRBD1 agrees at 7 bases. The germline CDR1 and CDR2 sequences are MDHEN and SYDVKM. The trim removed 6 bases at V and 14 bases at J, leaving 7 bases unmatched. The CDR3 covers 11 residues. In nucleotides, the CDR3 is TGTGCCAGCAGGACCGGGACAGTGGAGTTCTTC. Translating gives CASRTGTVEFF.